The 10 T cell receptor beta chains listed next were all sequenced from one sample in a study of blood T cell repertoires in COVID-19. The data were produced by immunoSEQ multiplex PCR, yet TCRdb's version contains in-frame clones alone and is incomplete. The table lists under 350,000 clones, 85% to 90% of them singletons, with roughly 13% in the top ten. The sample was peripheral blood. Every receptor here comes from a human donor in a cohort sampled during active COVID-19.

This chain connects TRBV7-8 to TRBJ2-7; the match to TRBD1 covers 7 bases. The J segment lost 1 base and the V segment lost 8 bases, leaving 11 bases of the junction unmatched. Germline V lookup: CDR1 SGHVS, CDR2 FQNEAQ. This CDR3 has 15 amino acids. CDR3 in amino acids: CASSPKTGNSYEQYF. The CDR3 coding sequence is TGTGCCAGCTCCCCGAAGACAGGGAATTCCTACGAGCAGTACTTC.

J is TRBJ1-5 and V is TRBV28, with no clear D. The CDR3 consists of 11 residues. Germline assignment: CDR1 MDHEN and CDR2 SYDVKM. V lost 4 bases to trimming and J lost 7 bases, with 5 bases between them. The CDR3 nucleotides read TGTGCCAGCAGTTGGGCCCAGCCCCAGCATTTT. This translates into CASSWAQPQHF.

The chain has TRBV29-1 and TRBJ2-1; D is possibly TRBD2 (5 bases). Germline CDR1 SQVTM, CDR2 ANQGSEA. CDR3 length: 14 residues. Trimming shortened V by 4 bases and J by 5 bases, and 15 bases separated the two germline ends. CDR3 coding DNA: TGCAGCGTTGCCCTAGCTGAGCGAAACAATGAGCAGTTCTTC. This codes for CSVALAERNNEQFF.

V is TRBV29-1 and J is TRBJ1-2, with a tentative D call TRBD1 (5 bases). V was cut by 8 bases and J by 4 bases, with 14 bases left in between. This CDR3 spans 12 amino acids. Germline CDR1 is SQVTM and CDR2 is ANQGSEA. CDR3 region: CSLLNDSYGYTF. In DNA, the CDR3 is TGCAGCCTCCTCAACGACAGCTATGGCTACACCTTC.

The gene calls are TRBV7-2 and TRBJ2-1, with 9 positions matching TRBD1. The CDR3 extends over 15 amino acids. Germline V gene lookup returns CDR1 SGHTA and CDR2 FQGNSA. V lost 4 bases, J lost 3 bases, and 4 bases stayed unmatched. For the CDR3, the DNA is TGTGCCAGCAGCTCTGGACAGGGGAACTACAATGAGCAGTTCTTC. Amino acids: CASSSGQGNYNEQFF.

The chain employs TRBV27 and TRBJ2-2, with 8 bases that match TRBD1. The J segment lost 1 base and the V segment lost 6 bases, leaving 4 bases of the junction unmatched. The CDR3 is 15 residues long. Per germline, CDR1 MNHEY and CDR2 SMNVEV (reference sequence). For the CDR3, the DNA is TGTGCCAGCAGACCCGGGACAGGGAACACCGGGGAGCTGTTTTTT. Translating gives CASRPGTGNTGELFF.

Only one count was recorded for this clone. The V and J genes are TRBV7-9 and TRBJ1-1, with D perhaps TRBD1 (6 bases). The CDR3 has 13 amino acids. Germline assignment: CDR1 SEHNR and CDR2 FQNEAQ (reference sequence). The V and J ends lost 3 bases and 2 bases respectively, with 7 bases between them. CDR3 in amino acids: CASSFRGNTEAFF. The CDR3 nucleotides are TGTGCCAGCAGCTTCAGGGGTAACACTGAAGCTTTCTTT.

The chain carries TRBV15 and TRBJ2-5, with 8 bases lining up with TRBD2. V shed 6 bases and J 1 base; nucleotides not matched to a gene: 4. Germline V gene lookup returns CDR1 LNHNV and CDR2 YYDKDF (reference sequence). The CDR3 totals 14 residues. The CDR3 DNA reads TGTGCCACCAGGGCTAGCGGGTCCCAAGAGACCCAGTACTTC. Residues: CATRASGSQETQYF.

The genes are TRBV29-1 and TRBJ1-2, with D perhaps TRBD1 (6 bases). In germline, CDR1 is SQVTM, CDR2 ANQGSEA. V gave up 7 bases and J gave up 6 bases, with 15 bases separating them. The CDR3 sequence is 12 residues long. The CDR3 nucleotides read TGCAGCGCGTTGAAAACAGGGAATGGCTACACCTTC. Its protein is CSALKTGNGYTF.

This clone was counted a single time. This chain links TRBV27 with TRBJ2-7; unclear D gene. In germline, CDR1 is MNHEY, CDR2 SMNVEV (reference sequence). The CDR3 sequence is 13 residues long. Trimming shortened V by 8 bases and J by 4 bases, and 15 bases separated the two germline ends. The CDR3 nucleotides read TGTGCCAGCTCCGGTACAGAAGGATACGAGCAGTACTTC. Protein: CASSGTEGYEQYF.